This note documents a single T cell receptor (beta chain) sequence. The specificity of this receptor is unknown. Base qualities were left out, and no much larger clone turns up one base away. This sample was taken from a study of blood T cell repertoires in COVID-19 (dated by TCRdb to between 2020 and 2021). As for the study more broadly: Samples from collaborators originated in the United States, Italy and Spain and spanned both the acute and convalescent phases of COVID-19. Sample metadata almost always included a de-identified subject ID, COVID-19 status, age in years and sex. Where HLA class I and class II types were available, the types were taken from metadata supplied by the sample provider, not from assay-based typing. The dataset comprised deeply sampled blood TCRbeta repertoires from subjects exposed to, actively infected with, or recovered from COVID-19. The repertoires were made available in a free public database intended to serve as a resource for research on the immune response to SARS-CoV-2. The prospective study material was composed of cDNA or gDNA derived from T cells, B-cell-depleted T cells, or PBMCs. Samples were obtained from the ongoing ImmuneRACE study (first 160 participants) and from some 1,200 subjects provided by 6 global collaborators.

Each collaborating institution followed its own protocols to collect whole blood in K2EDTA tubes. For TCRbeta analysis, collaborator samples were shipped as frozen whole blood, as isolated PBMCs, or as DNA extracted from either sample type. What the study reported, not specific to this receptor: The amount of clinical and demographic metadata varied by source and participant and was provided uncurated.

Via the germline V gene, CDR1 is MGHRA and CDR2 YSYEKL. From the cysteine up to the phenylalanine, the CDR3 has a length of 14 residues. Only the CDR3 DNA is retained, 42 bases long and in frame from the first base. From V the trimming removes 4 bases and from J it removes 7 bases, while the gene matches leave 6 bases of the junction unaccounted for. TCRbeta CDR3 regions were amplified from genomic DNA using the immunoSEQ Assay, a bias-controlled multiplex PCR. On the authors' methods: Within the assay, amplification of reference gene primers was used to estimate how many nucleated cells each sample contained. Sequence reads were collapsed and filtered to measure the absolute abundance of every unique TCRbeta CDR3 rearrangement. Productive Simpson clonality was computed per sample as the square root of Simpson's diversity index over productive rearrangements. TCRdb took over this immuneACCESS table, retaining in-frame rearrangements with V and J assigned. Such tables are incomplete; in checked studies, under half of the missing clones stem from an unresolved V gene, and the remainder is unexplained. The V and J calls and clone size were taken over from that table, and D and trimming were inferred from the DNA. The sample table lists about 130,000 clones, around 80% of them with a count of one. 9% to 15% of the sample goes to the ten largest clones.

This TCR derives from a woman aged 60 to 75 with acute or convalescent COVID-19. The sequencing input was peripheral blood. Recombination linked TRBV4-1 to TRBJ1-4, with 7 middle bases fitting TRBD1. The CDR3 reads as follows: CASSLTGSPEKLFF. The DNA sequence is given as TGCGCCAGCAGCCTGACAGGGTCGCCTGAAAAACTGTTTTTT.